Here is one T cell receptor (beta chain) with its context. The sample is drawn from a study of blood T cell repertoires in COVID-19. Background on the study: T cells, B-cell-depleted T cells, or PBMCs supplied cDNA or gDNA.

The germline CDR1 and CDR2 sequences are SGHNT and YYREEE (reference sequence). The CDR3 runs to 15 residues. With 1 base clipped from V and 7 bases from J, the junction kept 5 bases outside the gene matches. In the study's own analysis: Reference gene primer amplification gave estimated nucleated cell counts. Libraries were prepared by immunoSEQ multiplex PCR; TCRdb keeps only in-frame clonotypes and omits some of them. D and trimming come from the DNA, and the V and J calls and clone size come from that table. The table records approximately 470,000 clones, about nine tenths of them present only once.

The chain links TRBV5-4 to TRBJ2-1; 10 positions match TRBD1. Sequenced sample: PBMCs or T cells enriched from blood (not recorded which). The receptor was isolated from a woman aged 18-29 years who had recovered from COVID-19. The CDR3 reads CASSLTPGQGNEQFF. The CDR3 DNA sequence: TGTGCCAGCAGCTTGACACCGGGACAGGGGAATGAGCAGTTCTTC.